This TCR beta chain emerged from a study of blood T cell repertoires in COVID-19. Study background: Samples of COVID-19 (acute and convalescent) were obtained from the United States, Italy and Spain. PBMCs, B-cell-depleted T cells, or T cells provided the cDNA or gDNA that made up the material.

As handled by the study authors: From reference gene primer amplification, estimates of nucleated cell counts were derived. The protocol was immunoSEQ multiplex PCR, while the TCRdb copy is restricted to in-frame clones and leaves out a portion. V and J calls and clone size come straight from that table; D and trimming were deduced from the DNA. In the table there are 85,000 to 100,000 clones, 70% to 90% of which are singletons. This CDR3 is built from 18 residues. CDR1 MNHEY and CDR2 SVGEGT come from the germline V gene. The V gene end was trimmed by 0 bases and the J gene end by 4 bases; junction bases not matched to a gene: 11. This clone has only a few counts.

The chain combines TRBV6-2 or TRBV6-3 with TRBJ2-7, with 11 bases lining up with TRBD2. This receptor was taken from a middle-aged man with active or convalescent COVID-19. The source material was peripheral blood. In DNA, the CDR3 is TGTGCCAGCAGTTACTCGAGTTTTAGACTAGCGGGATTATACGAGCAGTACTTC. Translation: CASSYSSFRLAGLYEQYF.